This T cell receptor (beta chain) came from a study of CD8+CD57+ T cells in acquired aplastic anemia. Study-wide results and limits: Between the patient and control groups, CD8+ Simpson's diversity did not differ significantly. Around 27 sequences, all CD8+ CDR3, were shared between patients and controls.

The template for TCR beta VDJ and CDR3 sequence profiling was genomic DNA. A single record per CDR3 protein comes from TCRdb applying MiXCR to the reads. Here the sample spans about 220,000 distinct CDR3 sequences, roughly 35% being singletons. With respect to this clonotype: Its antigen remains unidentified.

The CDR3 spans 13 residues. CDR1 is LNHDA, CDR2 SQIVND, per germline (reference sequence). V shed 8 bases, J shed 5 bases, and the junction held 4 bases outside the gene matches. V gene TRBV19 combines with J gene TRBJ2-5; 11 positions agree with TRBD1. Specimen: sorted CD4+, CD8+, or CD8+CD57+ T cells (not recorded which) from PBMCs. This clonotype was obtained from a human donor in good health, serving as a control. In DNA form, the CDR3 reads TGTGCCAGTTCAGGACAGGGGGCCGAGACCCAGTACTTC. This encodes CASSGQGAETQYF.